A selection of T cell receptor beta chains follows, all from one sample in a study of spatial heterogeneity in lung cancer. Via MiXCR, TCRdb re-called the 5' RACE reads, giving one row per CDR3 protein. The sample has about 45,000 distinct CDR3 sequences; around 6.8% are singletons. The sample was PBMCs, taken at surgery. These receptors were taken from a female donor with early-stage non-small cell lung cancer. CDR3s include the opening cysteine and the closing phenylalanine or tryptophan. The order of the fields is clone size, D gene, J gene, V gene, CDR3 protein, CDR3 DNA. The D gene is left open where the match is weak. Clone size is not always given. Where it is, it says once, few, many or a class for expanded clones.

>NA|NA|TRBJ2-1|TRBV3-1
CASSQVIFRDYEQFF
TGTGCCAGCAGCCAAGTCATTTTTCGCGACTATGAGCAGTTCTTC
>many|NA|TRBJ2-2|TRBV15
CATSRFPTGRANTGELFF
TGTGCCACCAGCAGATTTCCCACAGGGAGAGCGAACACCGGGGAGCTGTTTTTT
>many|NA|TRBJ1-6|TRBV5-6
CASSLRHYIDKPSPLHF
TGTGCCAGCAGCTTGCGACATTACATAGACAAGCCCTCACCCCTCCACTTT
>NA|NA|TRBJ1-2|TRBV28
CASSLVGSHGYTF
TGTGCCAGCAGTTTAGTGGGTTCTCATGGCTACACCTTC
>NA|NA|TRBJ1-1|TRBV18
CASSPAGGEAFF
TGTGCCAGCTCACCCGCGGGAGGTGAAGCTTTCTTT
>few|TRBD2|TRBJ2-2|TRBV5-1
CASSSFITSGDMSGELFF
TGCGCCAGCAGCTCCTTTATTACTAGCGGGGATATGTCCGGGGAGCTGTTTTTT
>many|TRBD2|TRBJ2-6|TRBV20-1
CSAIPTGGTFTGANVLTF
TGCAGTGCTATCCCCACGGGAGGGACTTTTACTGGGGCCAACGTCCTGACTTTC
>many|NA|TRBJ2-3|TRBV19
CASKWGHSTDTQYF
TGTGCCAGTAAATGGGGACACAGCACAGATACGCAGTATTTT
>few|NA|TRBJ1-2|TRBV12-5
CASGLVRVRGDGYTF
TGTGCTAGTGGTTTGGTAAGGGTCAGGGGAGACGGCTACACCTTC
>NA|NA|TRBJ2-3|TRBV7-2
CASSLVNRDTQYF
TGTGCCAGCAGCTTAGTAAACCGAGATACGCAGTATTTT
>NA|NA|TRBJ1-2|TRBV10-3
CAIRRQPNPQTQHGYTF
TGTGCCATCAGACGACAGCCGAACCCTCAGACTCAACATGGCTACACCTTC
>many|NA|TRBJ2-5|TRBV6-6
CASRSGQETQYF
TGTGCCAGCAGGTCCGGGCAAGAGACCCAGTACTTC
>many|TRBD2|TRBJ2-7|TRBV20-1
CSASPGSGALRYEQYF
TGCAGTGCTAGCCCGGGTAGCGGGGCGCTTCGGTACGAGCAGTACTTC
>many|NA|TRBJ1-1|TRBV28
CASSSVDTEAFF
TGTGCCAGCAGTTCGGTCGACACTGAAGCTTTCTTT
>NA|NA|TRBJ2-3|TRBV30
CAWSGRGRSTDTQYF
TGTGCCTGGAGTGGAAGGGGCAGGAGCACAGATACGCAGTATTTT
>many|NA|TRBJ2-7|TRBV7-6
CASSLFQPGEDEQYF
TGTGCCAGCAGCTTATTCCAGCCGGGCGAGGACGAGCAGTACTTC
>NA|TRBD1|TRBJ2-2|TRBV2
CASRPGTGAGELFF
TGTGCCAGCAGGCCCGGGACAGGGGCCGGGGAGCTGTTTTTT
>many|NA|TRBJ1-1|TRBV20-1
CSARQGGMNTEAFF
TGCAGTGCTAGACAGGGAGGCATGAACACTGAAGCTTTCTTT
>many|NA|TRBJ1-1|TRBV21-1
CASSFGEGWKNTEAFF
TGTGCCAGCAGCTTTGGAGAGGGGTGGAAGAACACTGAAGCTTTCTTT
>few|NA|TRBJ2-7|TRBV28
CASSSGGSDSYEQYF
TGTGCCAGCAGCTCAGGCGGGTCAGACTCCTACGAGCAGTACTTC
>few|NA|TRBJ1-5|TRBV6-1
CASSVTNSVQPQHF
TGTGCCAGCAGTGTAACAAATAGTGTCCAGCCCCAGCATTTT
>NA|NA|TRBJ1-2|TRBV12-3/TRBV12-4
CASSPGGSLTNYGYTF
TGTGCCAGCAGTCCTGGAGGGTCGCTAACTAACTATGGCTACACCTTC
>few|NA|TRBJ1-1|TRBV7-2
CASSLHGRVIAGTEAFF
TGTGCCAGCAGCTTACACGGCAGGGTAATTGCTGGCACTGAAGCTTTCTTT
>NA|TRBD1|TRBJ2-3|TRBV5-1
CASTGQGTDTQYF
TGCGCCAGCACCGGACAGGGCACAGATACGCAGTATTTT